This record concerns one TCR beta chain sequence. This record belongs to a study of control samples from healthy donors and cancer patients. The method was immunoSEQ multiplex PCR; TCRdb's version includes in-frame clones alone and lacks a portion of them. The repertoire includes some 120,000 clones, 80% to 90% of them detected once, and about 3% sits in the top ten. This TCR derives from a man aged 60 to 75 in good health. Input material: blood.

This chain's CDR3 is CASSIGTGPNSPLHF. The DNA for the CDR3 is TGTGCCAGCAGTATTGGGACAGGGCCGAATTCACCCCTCCACTTT. V usage is TRBV28 and J usage is TRBJ1-6, with 9 bases fitting TRBD1. This CDR3 contains 15 residues. Germline assignment: CDR1 MDHEN and CDR2 SYDVKM. Trimming at V came to 5 bases and at J to 7 bases, leaving 6 bases not matched to a gene.